This is a list of T cell receptor beta chains from one sample in a study of CD8 T cells in Susac syndrome. Via MiXCR, TCRdb re-called the immunoSEQ multiplex PCR reads, giving one row per CDR3 protein. This table holds 100,000 to 150,000 distinct CDR3 sequences, nearly 95% found once. The sequenced material came from CD4+ T cells from PBMCs. Receptors originate from a human donor in good health. Each CDR3 is given with its conserved first and last residue. Each record gives: J gene, D gene, clone size, V gene, CDR3 DNA, CDR3 protein. The D gene is left open where the match is weak. Expanded clones are given a class, and other clones once, few, many or no size at all.

J: TRBJ2-7
D: TRBD1
size: once
V: TRBV12-3/TRBV12-4
DNA: TGTGCCAGCAGTTCTCCGGGACAGGGGGCCCTATACGAGCAGTACTTC
CDR3: CASSSPGQGALYEQYF

J: TRBJ1-2
D: NA
size: NA
V: TRBV4-1
DNA: TGCGCCAGCAGCCAATTTAGCAGCTATGGCTACACCTTC
CDR3: CASSQFSSYGYTF

J: TRBJ1-1
D: TRBD1
size: NA
V: TRBV5-1
DNA: TGCGCCAGCAGCCAACAGGGGGCAAACACTGAAGCTTTCTTT
CDR3: CASSQQGANTEAFF

J: TRBJ2-7
D: TRBD1
size: once
V: TRBV5-1
DNA: TGCGCCAGCAGCCTAGCGACAGGGGGACTATACGAGCAGTACTTC
CDR3: CASSLATGGLYEQYF

J: TRBJ1-1
D: TRBD1
size: NA
V: TRBV20-1
DNA: TGCAGTGCCAATCCCGGGACAGGGGGGACTGAAGCTTTCTTT
CDR3: CSANPGTGGTEAFF

J: TRBJ2-3
D: NA
size: NA
V: TRBV7-6
DNA: TGTGCCAGCAGCTTGTCCAGCGGCCCCGTCGATACGCAGTATTTT
CDR3: CASSLSSGPVDTQYF

J: TRBJ1-2
D: TRBD1
size: few
V: TRBV9
DNA: TGTGCCAGCAGCCCTAGACAGGGGCCTTATGGCTACACCTTC
CDR3: CASSPRQGPYGYTF

J: TRBJ2-2
D: NA
size: once
V: TRBV7-8
DNA: TGTGCCAGCAGCTTAATAGGAGCTGAACTCGCGAACACCGGGGAGCTGTTTTTT
CDR3: CASSLIGAELANTGELFF

J: TRBJ2-3
D: TRBD2
size: NA
V: TRBV27
DNA: TGTGCCAGCAGTTTCCTCCCGCCCCGGGGGGGGTTCACAGATACGCAGTATTTT
CDR3: CASSFLPPRGGFTDTQYF

J: TRBJ2-1
D: TRBD2
size: NA
V: TRBV27
DNA: TGTGCCAGCAGTCTGTATAGCGGGAAAGGGAACAATGAGCAGTTCTTC
CDR3: CASSLYSGKGNNEQFF

J: TRBJ1-1
D: NA
size: NA
V: TRBV7-9
DNA: TGTGCCAGCAGCACCCCTCCTGGGGGCCTAAACACTGAAGCTTTCTTT
CDR3: CASSTPPGGLNTEAFF

J: TRBJ2-7
D: NA
size: NA
V: TRBV4-1
DNA: TGCGCCAGCAGCCAATCTAGCAGAGGGGAGCAGTACTTC
CDR3: CASSQSSRGEQYF

J: TRBJ1-1
D: TRBD1
size: NA
V: TRBV27
DNA: TGTGCCAGCAGTGCCGGGGACAGGGGAATGAACACTGAAGCTTTCTTT
CDR3: CASSAGDRGMNTEAFF

J: TRBJ1-2
D: TRBD1
size: NA
V: TRBV5-1
DNA: TGCGCCAGCAGCGGGGGACAGGGGGAAGGCTACACCTTC
CDR3: CASSGGQGEGYTF

J: TRBJ2-1
D: TRBD1
size: NA
V: TRBV19
DNA: TGTGCCAGTAGGTCCACCGGGACAGCCTACAATGAGCAGTTCTTC
CDR3: CASRSTGTAYNEQFF

J: TRBJ2-5
D: TRBD1
size: NA
V: TRBV28
DNA: TGTGCCAGCTTGGACAGGGGCACACAAGAGACCCAGTACTTC
CDR3: CASLDRGTQETQYF

J: TRBJ2-2
D: NA
size: NA
V: TRBV24-1
DNA: TGTGCCACCAGTGACAGGACGAACACCGGGGAGCTGTTTTTT
CDR3: CATSDRTNTGELFF

J: TRBJ1-1
D: NA
size: NA
V: TRBV29-1
DNA: TGCAGCGTCTCAGGGCCGAATTTCTCTGAAGCTTTCTTT
CDR3: CSVSGPNFSEAFF

J: TRBJ2-5
D: NA
size: NA
V: TRBV12-3/TRBV12-4
DNA: TGTGCCAGCAGGTCGACGGGAGAGACCCAGTACTTC
CDR3: CASRSTGETQYF

J: TRBJ2-7
D: NA
size: NA
V: TRBV2
DNA: TGTGCCAGCGGTCTCAGGGACACCTACGAGCAGTACTTC
CDR3: CASGLRDTYEQYF

J: TRBJ2-5
D: NA
size: NA
V: TRBV5-1
DNA: TGCGCCAGCAGCTTGATGCCAGGGGTTCAGCAAGAGACCCAGTACTTC
CDR3: CASSLMPGVQQETQYF

J: TRBJ1-2
D: NA
size: NA
V: TRBV28
DNA: TGTGCCAGCAGTTTATCGGTCTATGGCTACACCTTC
CDR3: CASSLSVYGYTF

J: TRBJ2-1
D: NA
size: NA
V: TRBV19
DNA: TGTGCCACCTCGCTGACAGTACACAATGAGCAGTTCTTC
CDR3: CATSLTVHNEQFF

J: TRBJ2-7
D: NA
size: NA
V: TRBV7-8
DNA: TGTGCCAGCAGCGGCAGGGCCTCCTACGAGCAGTACTTC
CDR3: CASSGRASYEQYF

J: TRBJ2-7
D: NA
size: NA
V: TRBV29-1
DNA: TGCAGCGTCAGGGGCTCCTACGAGCAGTACTTC
CDR3: CSVRGSYEQYF

J: TRBJ1-2
D: NA
size: NA
V: TRBV5-1
DNA: TGCGCCAGCAGCTTGTCAGCAAGCTATGGCTACACCTTC
CDR3: CASSLSASYGYTF

J: TRBJ2-3
D: TRBD1
size: once
V: TRBV7-9
DNA: TGTGCCAGCAGCTTGGGGGACAGGGACACAGATACGCAGTATTTT
CDR3: CASSLGDRDTDTQYF

J: TRBJ2-5
D: NA
size: NA
V: TRBV5-1
DNA: TGCGCCAGCAGCTTGCAGAGCGAAGAGACCCAGTACTTC
CDR3: CASSLQSEETQYF

J: TRBJ1-1
D: NA
size: NA
V: TRBV12-3/TRBV12-4
DNA: TGTGCCAGCAGTTTATTCGGTGGGGGGACTGAAGCTTTCTTT
CDR3: CASSLFGGGTEAFF

J: TRBJ2-3
D: TRBD1
size: NA
V: TRBV20-1
DNA: TGCAGTGCTCGTGCCGGGACAGGAACGCAGTATTTT
CDR3: CSARAGTGTQYF

J: TRBJ2-3
D: TRBD2
size: NA
V: TRBV7-2
DNA: TGTGCCAGCAGCTTAGGCGGGAGTCCCGAGCAGTATTTT
CDR3: CASSLGGSPEQYF

J: TRBJ2-7
D: NA
size: NA
V: TRBV29-1
DNA: TGCAGCGTAGGCCAGGCCTACGAGCAGTACTTC
CDR3: CSVGQAYEQYF

J: TRBJ2-7
D: TRBD2
size: NA
V: TRBV29-1
DNA: TGCAGCGTTGAGGGTAGCGGGCACTCCTACGAGCAGTACTTC
CDR3: CSVEGSGHSYEQYF